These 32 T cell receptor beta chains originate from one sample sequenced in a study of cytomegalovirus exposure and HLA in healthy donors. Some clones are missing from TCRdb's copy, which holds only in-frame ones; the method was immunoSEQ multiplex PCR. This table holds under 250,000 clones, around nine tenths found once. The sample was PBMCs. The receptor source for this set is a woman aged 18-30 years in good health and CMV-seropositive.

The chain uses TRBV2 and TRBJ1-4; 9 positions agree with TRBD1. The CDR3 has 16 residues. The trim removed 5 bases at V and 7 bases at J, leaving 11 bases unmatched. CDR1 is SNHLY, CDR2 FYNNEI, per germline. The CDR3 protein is CASSRDRESGSEKLFF. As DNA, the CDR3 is TGTGCCAGCAGTCGGGACAGGGAATCTGGGTCTGAAAAACTGTTTTTT. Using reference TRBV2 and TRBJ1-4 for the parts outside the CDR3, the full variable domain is EPEVTQTPSHQVTQMGQEVILRCVPISNHLYFYWYRQILGQKVEFLVSFYNNEISEKSEIFDDQFSVERPDGSNFTLKIRSTKLEDSAMYFCASSRDRESGSEKLFFGSGTQLSVL.

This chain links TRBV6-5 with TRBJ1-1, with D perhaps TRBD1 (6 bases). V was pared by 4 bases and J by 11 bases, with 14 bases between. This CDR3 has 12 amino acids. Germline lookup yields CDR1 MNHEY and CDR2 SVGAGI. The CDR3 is CASSSKQGMAFF. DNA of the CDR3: TGTGCCAGCAGTTCTAAACAGGGAATGGCTTTCTTT.

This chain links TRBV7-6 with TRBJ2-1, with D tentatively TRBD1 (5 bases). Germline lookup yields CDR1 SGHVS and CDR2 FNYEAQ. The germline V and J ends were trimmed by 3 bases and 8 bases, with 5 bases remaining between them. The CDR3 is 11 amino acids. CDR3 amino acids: CASSLGHEQFF. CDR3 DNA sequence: TGTGCCAGCAGCTTGGGGCATGAGCAGTTCTTC.

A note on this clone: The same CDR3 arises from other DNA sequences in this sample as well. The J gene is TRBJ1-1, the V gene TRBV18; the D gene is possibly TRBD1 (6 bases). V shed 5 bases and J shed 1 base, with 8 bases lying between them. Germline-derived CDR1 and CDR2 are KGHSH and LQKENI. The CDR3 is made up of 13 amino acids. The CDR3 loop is CASSLDRNTEAFF. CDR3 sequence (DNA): TGTGCCAGCTCATTGGACAGGAACACTGAAGCTTTCTTT.

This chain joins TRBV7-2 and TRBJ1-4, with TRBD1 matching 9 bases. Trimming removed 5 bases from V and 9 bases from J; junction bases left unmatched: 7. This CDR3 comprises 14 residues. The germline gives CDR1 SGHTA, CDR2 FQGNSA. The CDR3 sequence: CASSPPGQGQKLFF. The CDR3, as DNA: TGTGCCAGCAGCCCGCCGGGACAGGGACAAAAACTGTTTTTT. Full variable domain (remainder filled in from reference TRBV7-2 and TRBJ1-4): GAGVSQSPSNKVTEKGKDVELRCDPISGHTALYWYRQSLGQGLEFLIYFQGNSAPDKSGLPSDRFSAERTGGSVSTLTIQRTQQEDSAVYLCASSPPGQGQKLFFGSGTQLSVL.

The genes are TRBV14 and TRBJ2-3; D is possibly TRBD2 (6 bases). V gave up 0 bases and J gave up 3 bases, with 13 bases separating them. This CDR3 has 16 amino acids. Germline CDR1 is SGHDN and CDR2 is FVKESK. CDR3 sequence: CASSQDRGGWTDTQYF. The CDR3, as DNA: TGTGCCAGCAGCCAAGATCGGGGAGGCTGGACAGATACGCAGTATTTT.

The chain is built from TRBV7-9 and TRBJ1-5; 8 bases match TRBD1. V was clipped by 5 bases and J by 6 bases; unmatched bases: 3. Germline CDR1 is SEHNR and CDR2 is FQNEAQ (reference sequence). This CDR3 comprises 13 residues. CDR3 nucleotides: TGTGCCAGCAGCCCCGACAGGGGTCAGCCCCAGCATTTT. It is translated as CASSPDRGQPQHF.

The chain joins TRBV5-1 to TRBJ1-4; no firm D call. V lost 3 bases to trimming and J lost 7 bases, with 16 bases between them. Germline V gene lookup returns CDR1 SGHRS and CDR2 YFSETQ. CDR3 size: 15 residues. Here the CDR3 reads CASSSTDSRAEKLFF. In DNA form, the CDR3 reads TGCGCCAGCAGCTCGACGGACTCGAGGGCTGAAAAACTGTTTTTT.

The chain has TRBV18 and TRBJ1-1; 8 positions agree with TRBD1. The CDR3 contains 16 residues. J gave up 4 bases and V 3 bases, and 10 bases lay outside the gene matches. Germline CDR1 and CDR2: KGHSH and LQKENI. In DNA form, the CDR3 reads TGTGCCAGCTCACCCCAGCCAGGGGGCGTCGGCACTGAAGCTTTCTTT. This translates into CASSPQPGGVGTEAFF.

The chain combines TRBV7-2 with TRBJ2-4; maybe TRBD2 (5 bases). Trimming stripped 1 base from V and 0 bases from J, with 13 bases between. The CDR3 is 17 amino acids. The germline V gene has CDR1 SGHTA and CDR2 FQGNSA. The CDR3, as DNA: TGTGCCAGCAGCTTAGTCGGCGGGCTACTAGCCAAAAACATTCAGTACTTC. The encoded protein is CASSLVGGLLAKNIQYF. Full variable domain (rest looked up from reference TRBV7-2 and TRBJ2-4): GAGVSQSPSNKVTEKGKDVELRCDPISGHTALYWYRQSLGQGLEFLIYFQGNSAPDKSGLPSDRFSAERTGGSVSTLTIQRTQQEDSAVYLCASSLVGGLLAKNIQYFGAGTRLSVL.

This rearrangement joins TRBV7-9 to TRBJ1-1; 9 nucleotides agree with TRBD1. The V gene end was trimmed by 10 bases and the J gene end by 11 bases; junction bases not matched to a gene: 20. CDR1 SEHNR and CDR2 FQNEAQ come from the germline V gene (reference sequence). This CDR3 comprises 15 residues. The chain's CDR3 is CATRGGRGQGPYAFF. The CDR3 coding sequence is TGTGCCACCAGAGGGGGGAGAGGACAGGGGCCCTACGCTTTCTTT.

For the CDR3, the DNA is TGTGCCAGCAGCTCCCGCGGGACAGCCTATGGCTACACCTTC. Residues: CASSSRGTAYGYTF. The gene calls are TRBV28 and TRBJ1-2, with 7 positions matching TRBD1. The germline V gene encodes CDR1 MDHEN and CDR2 SYDVKM. J was trimmed by 4 bases and V by 6 bases; bases with no gene match: 8. The CDR3 has 14 amino acids.

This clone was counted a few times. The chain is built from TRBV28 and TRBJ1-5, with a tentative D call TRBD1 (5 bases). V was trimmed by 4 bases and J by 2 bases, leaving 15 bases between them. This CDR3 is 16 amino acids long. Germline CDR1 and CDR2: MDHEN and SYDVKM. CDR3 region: CASSYRGGFGNQPQHF. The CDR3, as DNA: TGTGCCAGCAGTTACCGCGGGGGTTTTGGCAATCAGCCCCAGCATTTT.

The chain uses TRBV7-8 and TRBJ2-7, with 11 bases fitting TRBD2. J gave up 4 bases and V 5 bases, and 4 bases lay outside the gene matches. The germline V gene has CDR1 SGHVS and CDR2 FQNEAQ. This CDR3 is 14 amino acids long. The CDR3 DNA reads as TGTGCCAGCAGCGAACTAGCGGGAGAGTACGAGCAGTACTTC. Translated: CASSELAGEYEQYF.

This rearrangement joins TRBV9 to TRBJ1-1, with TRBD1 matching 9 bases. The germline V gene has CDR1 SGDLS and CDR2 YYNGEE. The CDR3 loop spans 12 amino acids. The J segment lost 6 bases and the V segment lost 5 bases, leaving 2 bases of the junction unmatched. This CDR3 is CASRGDRAEAFF. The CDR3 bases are TGTGCCAGCAGAGGGGACAGGGCTGAAGCTTTCTTT.

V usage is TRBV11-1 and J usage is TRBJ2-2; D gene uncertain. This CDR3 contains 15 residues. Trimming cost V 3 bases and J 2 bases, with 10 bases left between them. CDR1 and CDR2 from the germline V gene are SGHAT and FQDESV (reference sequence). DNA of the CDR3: TGTGCCAGCAGCTTCTTCGCGACAAACACCGGGGAGCTGTTTTTT. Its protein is CASSFFATNTGELFF.

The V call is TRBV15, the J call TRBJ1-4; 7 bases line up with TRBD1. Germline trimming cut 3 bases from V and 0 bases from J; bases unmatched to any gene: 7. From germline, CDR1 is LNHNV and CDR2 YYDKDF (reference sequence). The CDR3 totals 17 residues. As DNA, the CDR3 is TGTGCCACCAGCAGCTCCGGGACAGCTGCAACTAATGAAAAACTGTTTTTT. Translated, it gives CATSSSGTAATNEKLFF.

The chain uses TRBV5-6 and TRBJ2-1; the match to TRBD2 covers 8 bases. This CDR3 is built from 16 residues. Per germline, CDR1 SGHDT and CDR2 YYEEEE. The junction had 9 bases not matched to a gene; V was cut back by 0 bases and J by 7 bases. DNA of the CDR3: TGTGCCAGCAGCTTGGAGCGGGAGCCCTTCTGGAATGAGCAGTTCTTC. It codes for CASSLEREPFWNEQFF.

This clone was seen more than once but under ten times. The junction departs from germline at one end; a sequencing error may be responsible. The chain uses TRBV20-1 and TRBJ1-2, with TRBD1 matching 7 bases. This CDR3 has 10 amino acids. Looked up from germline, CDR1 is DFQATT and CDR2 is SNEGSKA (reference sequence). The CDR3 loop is CSAREGQPAF. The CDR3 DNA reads TGCAGTGCTAGAGAGGGACAGCCCGCCTTC.

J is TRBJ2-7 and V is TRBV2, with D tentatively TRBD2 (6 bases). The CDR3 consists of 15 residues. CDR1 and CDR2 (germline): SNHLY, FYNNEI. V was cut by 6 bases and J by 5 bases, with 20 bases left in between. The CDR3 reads CASSRRETSIHEQYF. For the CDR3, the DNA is TGTGCCAGCAGCCGACGCGAGACTAGTATCCACGAGCAGTACTTC.

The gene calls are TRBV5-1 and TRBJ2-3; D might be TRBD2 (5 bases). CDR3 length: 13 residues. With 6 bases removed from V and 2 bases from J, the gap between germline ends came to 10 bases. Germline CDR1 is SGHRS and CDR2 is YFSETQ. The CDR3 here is CASTPGNTDTQYF. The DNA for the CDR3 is TGCGCCAGCACTCCGGGGAACACAGATACGCAGTATTTT.

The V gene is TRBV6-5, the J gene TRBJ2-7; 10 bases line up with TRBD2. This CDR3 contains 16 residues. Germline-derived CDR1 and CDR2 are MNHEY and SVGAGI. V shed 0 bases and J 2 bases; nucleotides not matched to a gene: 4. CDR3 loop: CASSYSGLAVPYEQYF. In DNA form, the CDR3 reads TGTGCCAGCAGTTACTCCGGACTAGCGGTCCCCTACGAGCAGTACTTC.

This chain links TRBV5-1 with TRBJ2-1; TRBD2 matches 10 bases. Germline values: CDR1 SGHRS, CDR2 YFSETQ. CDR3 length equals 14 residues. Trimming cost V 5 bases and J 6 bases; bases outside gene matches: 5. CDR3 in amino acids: CASRRGTSANEQFF. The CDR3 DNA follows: TGCGCCAGCAGACGCGGGACTAGCGCCAATGAGCAGTTCTTC. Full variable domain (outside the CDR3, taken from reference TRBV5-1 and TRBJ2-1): KAGVTQTPRYLIKTRGQQVTLSCSPISGHRSVSWYQQTPGQGLQFLFEYFSETQRNKGNFPGRFSGRQFSNSRSEMNVSTLELGDSALYLCASRRGTSANEQFFGPGTRLTVL.

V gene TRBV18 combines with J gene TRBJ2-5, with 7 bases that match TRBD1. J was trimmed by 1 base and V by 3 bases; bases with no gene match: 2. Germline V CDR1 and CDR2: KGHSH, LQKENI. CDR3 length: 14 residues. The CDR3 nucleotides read TGTGCCAGCTCACCCGGGACAGTCCAAGAGACCCAGTACTTC. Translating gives CASSPGTVQETQYF. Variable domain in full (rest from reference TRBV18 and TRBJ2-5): NAGVMQNPRHLVRRRGQEARLRCSPMKGHSHVYWYRQLPEEGLKFMVYLQKENIIDESGMPKERFSAEFPKEGPSILRIQQVVRGDSAAYFCASSPGTVQETQYFGPGTRLLVL.

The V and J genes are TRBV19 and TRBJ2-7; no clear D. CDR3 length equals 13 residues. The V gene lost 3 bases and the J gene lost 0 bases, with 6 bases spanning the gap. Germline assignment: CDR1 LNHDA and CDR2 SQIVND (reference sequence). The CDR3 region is CASSMGSSYEQYF. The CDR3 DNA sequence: TGTGCCAGTAGTATGGGCTCCTCCTACGAGCAGTACTTC.

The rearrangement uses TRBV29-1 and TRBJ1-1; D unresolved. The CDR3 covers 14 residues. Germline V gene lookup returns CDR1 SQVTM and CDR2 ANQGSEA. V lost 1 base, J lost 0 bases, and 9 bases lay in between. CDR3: CSVEGRLMNTEAFF. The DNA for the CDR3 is TGCAGCGTTGAAGGCAGACTCATGAACACTGAAGCTTTCTTT.

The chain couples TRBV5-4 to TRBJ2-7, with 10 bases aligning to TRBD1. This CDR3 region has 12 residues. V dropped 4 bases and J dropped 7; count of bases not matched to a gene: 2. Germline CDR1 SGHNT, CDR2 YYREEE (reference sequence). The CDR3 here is CASSRGQGEQYF. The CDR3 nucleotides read TGTGCCAGCAGCCGGGGACAGGGGGAGCAGTACTTC.

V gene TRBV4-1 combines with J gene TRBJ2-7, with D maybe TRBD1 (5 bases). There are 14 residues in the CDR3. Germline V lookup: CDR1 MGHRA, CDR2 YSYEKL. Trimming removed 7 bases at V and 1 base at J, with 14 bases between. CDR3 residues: CASNRLQGSYEQYF. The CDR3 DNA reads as TGCGCCAGCAATCGTTTGCAGGGATCCTACGAGCAGTACTTC.

CDR3 amino acids: CASSPRGFAEAFF. CDR3 nucleotide sequence: TGTGCCAGCAGTCCAAGGGGATTCGCTGAAGCTTTCTTT. The rearrangement joins TRBV6-5 to TRBJ1-1; TRBD1 is a possible D gene (5 bases). V was trimmed by 5 bases and J by 6 bases, leaving 13 bases between them. Germline V lookup: CDR1 MNHEY, CDR2 SVGAGI. The CDR3 length is 13 residues.

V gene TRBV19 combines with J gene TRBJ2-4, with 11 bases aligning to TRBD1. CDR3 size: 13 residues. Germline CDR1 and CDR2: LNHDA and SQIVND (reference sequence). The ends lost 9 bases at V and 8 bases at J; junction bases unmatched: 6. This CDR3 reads CASRTGGTYIQYF. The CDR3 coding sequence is TGTGCCAGCAGGACAGGGGGCACTTACATTCAGTACTTC.

CDR3: CASSGGGGRKTEAFF. CDR3 DNA: TGTGCCAGCAGCGGGGGGGGTGGAAGGAAGACTGAAGCTTTCTTT. This rearrangement joins TRBV9 to TRBJ1-1; a possible D gene is TRBD1 (5 bases). The CDR3 sequence is 15 residues long. Trimming pared 3 bases from V and 5 bases from J, leaving 17 bases between. In germline, CDR1 is SGDLS, CDR2 YYNGEE.

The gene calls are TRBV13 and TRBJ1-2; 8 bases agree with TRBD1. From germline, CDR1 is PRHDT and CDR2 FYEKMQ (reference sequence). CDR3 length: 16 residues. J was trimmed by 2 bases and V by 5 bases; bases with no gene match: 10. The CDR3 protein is CASSPTPGDRNYGYTF. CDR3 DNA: TGTGCCAGCAGCCCCACTCCTGGGGACAGGAACTATGGCTACACCTTC.